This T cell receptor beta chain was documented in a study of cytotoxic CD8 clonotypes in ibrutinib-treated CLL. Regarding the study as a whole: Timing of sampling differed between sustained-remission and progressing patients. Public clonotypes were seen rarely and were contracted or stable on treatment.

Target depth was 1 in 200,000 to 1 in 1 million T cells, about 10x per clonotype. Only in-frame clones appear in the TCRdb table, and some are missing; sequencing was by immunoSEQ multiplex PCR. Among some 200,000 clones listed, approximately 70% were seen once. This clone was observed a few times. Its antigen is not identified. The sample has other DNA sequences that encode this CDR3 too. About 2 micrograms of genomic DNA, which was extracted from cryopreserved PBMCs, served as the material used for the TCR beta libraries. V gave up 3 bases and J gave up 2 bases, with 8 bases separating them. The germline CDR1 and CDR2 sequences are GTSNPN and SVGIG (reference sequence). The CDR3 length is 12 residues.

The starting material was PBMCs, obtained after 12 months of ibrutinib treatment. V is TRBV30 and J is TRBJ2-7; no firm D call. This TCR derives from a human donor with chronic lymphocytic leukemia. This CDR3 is CAWSVSPYEQYF. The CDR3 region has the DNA TGTGCCTGGAGCGTCAGCCCCTACGAGCAGTACTTC.